This TCR beta chain is drawn from a study of T cells in localized non-small cell lung cancer. Study results and limitations: Heterogeneity remains possible, as sequencing covered one tumor region only. Uninvolved adjacent lung had more T cell clonality than any other tissue, topping tumor.

A remark on this clone: Its antigen is currently unknown.

V dropped 5 bases and J dropped 5 bases, with 7 bases sitting between them. The CDR3 consists of 13 residues. The germline CDR1 and CDR2 sequences are SGHAT and FQNNGV. Produced via immunoSEQ multiplex PCR; TCRdb's table is partial and in-frame only. This sample carries some 10,000 clones, around nine tenths of them seen once, and the ten largest clones take about 13%. This receptor was taken from a male donor older than 55 with stage III lung adenocarcinoma. Sequencing used peripheral blood, obtained before any cancer treatment. V gene TRBV11-2 combines with J gene TRBJ2-6; possibly TRBD1 for D (6 bases). The CDR3 protein is CASSGGWANVLTF. CDR3 bases: TGTGCCAGCAGCGGGGGCTGGGCCAACGTCCTGACTTTC.